A selection of T cell receptor beta chains follows, all from one sample in a study of shared T cell receptors in the human thymus. The protocol was immunoSEQ multiplex PCR, while the TCRdb copy is restricted to in-frame clones and leaves out a portion. The sample records about 660,000 clones, approximately 87% being singletons. These data are also associated with another study on human thymus T cells.

The sample comprised thymocytes. The receptors shown here come from a boy in the first two years of life with a congenital heart defect. CDR3s include the opening cysteine and the closing phenylalanine or tryptophan. D genes are given only for firm matches. Expanded clones get a size class; other rows say once, few or many, or leave the size out.

CDR3	DNA	D	size	V	J
CASSFSRDRGCGYTF	TGTGCCAGCAGTTTCTCCCGGGACAGGGGTTGCGGCTACACCTTC	TRBD1	-	TRBV28	TRBJ1-2
CASSEKGEGLNPEAFF	TGTGCCAGCAGTGAGAAGGGGGAGGGATTGAACCCTGAAGCTTTCTTT	-	-	TRBV25-1	TRBJ1-1
CASSRPTGALQYF	TGCGCCAGCAGTCGACCGACAGGGGCTCTGCAGTACTTC	TRBD1	-	TRBV23-1	TRBJ2-7
CASSLEAGEGYEQYF	TGCGCCAGCAGCTTGGAAGCGGGAGAAGGGTACGAGCAGTACTTC	TRBD2	-	TRBV5-1	TRBJ2-7
CASRLLPIQGSQFRQPQHF	TGTGCAAGTCGCTTACTCCCAATCCAGGGGTCGCAGTTCAGGCAGCCCCAGCATTTT	-	-	TRBV12-2	TRBJ1-5
CASSEGRPSRGYEQYF	TGTGCCAGCAGCGAGGGAAGACCCTCGAGAGGCTACGAGCAGTACTTC	-	-	TRBV2	TRBJ2-7
CASSPYGISYEQYF	TGTGCCAGCAGCCCCTACGGGATCTCCTACGAGCAGTACTTC	-	-	TRBV7-9	TRBJ2-7
CATSRLSAGVGTDTQYF	TGTGCCACCAGCAGACTATCAGCGGGAGTCGGCACAGATACGCAGTATTTT	TRBD2	-	TRBV15	TRBJ2-3
CASTGTSEKTDTQYF	TGTGCCAGCACCGGGACTAGCGAAAAAACAGATACGCAGTATTTT	TRBD2	-	TRBV9	TRBJ2-3
CASLEGGPQETQYF	TGTGCCAGCCTTGAGGGAGGGCCTCAAGAGACCCAGTACTTC	TRBD2	-	TRBV7-9	TRBJ2-5
CASKRTGRYGYTF	TGTGCCAGCAAACGGACAGGGCGCTATGGCTACACCTTC	TRBD1	-	TRBV27	TRBJ1-2
CASSEGGIHYEQYF	TGTGCCAGCAGTGAAGGCGGCATCCACTACGAGCAGTACTTC	-	-	TRBV6-1	TRBJ2-7
CAWSGGGADHMVEQFF	TGTGCCTGGAGCGGAGGGGGGGCAGATCACATGGTTGAGCAGTTCTTC	-	-	TRBV30	TRBJ2-1
CASSHGLERPQHF	TGCGCCAGCAGCCATGGGTTAGAGCGGCCCCAGCATTTT	-	-	TRBV4-1	TRBJ1-5
CATSRESAPWEGAQYF	TGTGCCACCAGCAGAGAATCAGCCCCTTGGGAAGGGGCCCAGTACTTC	-	once	TRBV15	TRBJ2-5
CASSHSSTGTTYNEQFF	TGTGCCAGCAGCCACAGCAGTACGGGGACAACTTACAATGAGCAGTTCTTC	-	-	TRBV7-8	TRBJ2-1
CATSGQGQEVYEQYF	TGTGCCACCAGCGGCCAAGGACAGGAGGTTTACGAGCAGTACTTC	TRBD1	-	TRBV15	TRBJ2-7
CASSDNPPTDTQYF	TGCGCCAGCAGTGATAATCCCCCCACAGATACGCAGTATTTT	-	-	TRBV10-1	TRBJ2-3
CASSLETGEGTDTQYF	TGTGCCAGCAGCCTAGAGACGGGAGAAGGCACAGATACGCAGTATTTT	-	-	TRBV11-3	TRBJ2-3
CASSLARVGLATADTQYF	TGTGCCAGCAGCTTAGCGAGGGTGGGACTAGCGACCGCAGATACGCAGTATTTT	TRBD2	-	TRBV7-9	TRBJ2-3
CASSLTDSNTEAFF	TGTGCCAGCAGCTTAACCGACAGCAACACTGAAGCTTTCTTT	-	-	TRBV7-9	TRBJ1-1
CASSVRGEDTQYF	TGTGCCAGCAGTGTCCGGGGGGAGGATACGCAGTATTTT	TRBD2	-	TRBV25-1	TRBJ2-3
CASSVARRETIDTQYF	TGTGCCAGCAGCGTAGCTCGGCGGGAGACAATAGATACGCAGTATTTT	TRBD2	-	TRBV9	TRBJ2-3
CAWSDGTDHMGTAYEQYF	TGTGCCTGGAGTGACGGGACAGACCACATGGGGACCGCCTACGAGCAGTACTTC	TRBD1	-	TRBV30	TRBJ2-7
CASSKKVGQGVSYEQYF	TGTGCCAGCAGCAAAAAAGTGGGACAGGGGGTTAGCTACGAGCAGTACTTC	-	-	TRBV21-1	TRBJ2-7
CAISEVAGGYTF	TGTGCCATCAGTGAGGTCGCAGGCGGCTACACCTTC	-	-	TRBV10-3	TRBJ1-2
CASSPGLAGGNEQFF	TGTGCCAGCAGCCCGGGACTAGCGGGAGGGAATGAGCAGTTCTTC	TRBD2	-	TRBV11-2	TRBJ2-1
CASSEFPQGFHEQYF	TGCGCCAGCAGTGAGTTCCCACAGGGCTTCCACGAGCAGTACTTC	-	once	TRBV10-2	TRBJ2-7
CASSPGGRALSGANVLTF	TGTGCCAGCAGCCCTGGGGGCAGGGCCCTCTCTGGGGCCAACGTCCTGACTTTC	-	-	TRBV5-4	TRBJ2-6
CASSPRDRDEKLFF	TGCGCCAGCAGCCCCCGGGACAGGGATGAAAAACTGTTTTTT	TRBD1	-	TRBV4-1	TRBJ1-4
CASSQARGPWVGYTF	TGTGCCAGCAGCCAAGCCAGGGGGCCTTGGGTGGGCTACACCTTC	TRBD1	-	TRBV14	TRBJ1-2
CASSGEQGGNQPQHF	TGTGCCAGCAGCGGAGAACAAGGGGGCAATCAGCCCCAGCATTTT	-	-	TRBV5-8	TRBJ1-5
CASSSTVSYEQYF	TGTGCCAGCAGCTCGACAGTCTCCTACGAGCAGTACTTC	-	-	TRBV11-2	TRBJ2-7
CASSRTSGRGGGRAQYF	TGTGCCAGCAGCCGTACTAGCGGGAGAGGGGGAGGCAGGGCCCAGTACTTC	TRBD2	-	TRBV27	TRBJ2-5
CASSYTIAGHNEQFF	TGTGCCAGCAGTTATACCATAGCGGGGCACAATGAGCAGTTCTTC	TRBD2	-	TRBV7-2	TRBJ2-1
CSDSDRGQPQHF	TGCAGCGATTCTGACAGGGGTCAGCCCCAGCATTTT	TRBD1	-	TRBV29-1	TRBJ1-5
CATSPRTSGGYTDTQYF	TGTGCCACCAGCCCCCGGACTTCCGGGGGTTACACAGATACGCAGTATTTT	-	-	TRBV15	TRBJ2-3
CASSEDRSTDTQYF	TGTGCCAGCAGCGAAGACAGGTCCACAGATACGCAGTATTTT	-	once	TRBV6-5	TRBJ2-3
CASSPPGGRPTYNEQFF	TGTGCCAGCAGTCCCCCAGGGGGCCGGCCTACCTACAATGAGCAGTTCTTC	TRBD1	-	TRBV28	TRBJ2-1
CASSDISSGNTIYF	TGCGCCAGCAGTGACATTAGCTCTGGAAACACCATATATTTT	-	-	TRBV4-1	TRBJ1-3
CASSRWDRDGEQYF	TGTGCCAGCAGTCGGTGGGACAGGGATGGCGAGCAGTACTTC	TRBD1	-	TRBV6-1	TRBJ2-7
CASSHSDRGYEQFF	TGCGCCAGCAGCCATTCGGACAGGGGCTATGAGCAGTTCTTC	TRBD1	-	TRBV4-1	TRBJ2-1
CAWSVVGQADEQYF	TGTGCCTGGAGTGTAGTGGGACAGGCCGACGAGCAGTACTTC	TRBD1	-	TRBV30	TRBJ2-7
CASSLGDRGNSPLHF	TGTGCCAGCAGCTTGGGGGACAGGGGTAATTCACCCCTCCACTTT	TRBD1	-	TRBV5-6	TRBJ1-6
CAISGPGTGGGNTIYF	TGTGCCATCAGTGGGCCCGGGACAGGGGGCGGAAACACCATATATTTT	TRBD1	few	TRBV10-3	TRBJ1-3